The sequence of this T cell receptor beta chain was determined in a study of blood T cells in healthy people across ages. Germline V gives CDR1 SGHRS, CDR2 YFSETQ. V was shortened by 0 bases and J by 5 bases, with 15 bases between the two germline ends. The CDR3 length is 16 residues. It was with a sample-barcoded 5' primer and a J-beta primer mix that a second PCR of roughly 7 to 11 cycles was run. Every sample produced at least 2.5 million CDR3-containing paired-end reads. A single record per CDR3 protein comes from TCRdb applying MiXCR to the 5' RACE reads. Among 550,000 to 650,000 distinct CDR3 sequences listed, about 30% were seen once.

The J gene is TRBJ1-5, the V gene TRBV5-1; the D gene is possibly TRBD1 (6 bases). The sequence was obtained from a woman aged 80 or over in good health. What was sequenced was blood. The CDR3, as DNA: TGCGCCAGCAGCTTGGAGGGACATATGGGCGATCAGCCCCAGCATTTT. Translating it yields CASSLEGHMGDQPQHF.